This paragraph covers one TCR beta chain sequence. Its antigen is currently unknown. Per germline, CDR1 SGHRS and CDR2 YFSETQ. The CDR3 totals 15 residues. The data stem from a study of monozygotic twins with inflammatory bowel disease. Study outcomes and limitations: Lower TCRbeta diversity (inverse Simpson) was seen in IBD patients than in healthy co-twins.

Each sample had eight separate cDNA synthesis reactions. Molecular identifiers with 6-nucleotide sample barcodes were added during cDNA synthesis via template switching. TCRdb re-called the 5' RACE reads and shows each CDR3 protein once, DNA omitted. The data include fewer than 550,000 distinct CDR3 sequences; the top ten clones carry less than 2.5%. Sequences were obtained from blood. The receptor was derived from a human donor with ulcerative colitis or Crohn's disease, or a healthy co-twin of an affected twin (not recorded which). The V and J genes are TRBV5-1 and TRBJ2-5; TCRdb lists TRBD1, though no DNA is available to test this call. CDR3 sequence reads: CASSFTGGKKETQYF. The entire variable domain, with the rest obtained from reference TRBV5-1 and TRBJ2-5, is as follows: KAGVTQTPRYLIKTRGQQVTLSCSPISGHRSVSWYQQTPGQGLQFLFEYFSETQRNKGNFPGRFSGRQFSNSRSEMNVSTLELGDSALYLCASSFTGGKKETQYFGPGTRLLVL.